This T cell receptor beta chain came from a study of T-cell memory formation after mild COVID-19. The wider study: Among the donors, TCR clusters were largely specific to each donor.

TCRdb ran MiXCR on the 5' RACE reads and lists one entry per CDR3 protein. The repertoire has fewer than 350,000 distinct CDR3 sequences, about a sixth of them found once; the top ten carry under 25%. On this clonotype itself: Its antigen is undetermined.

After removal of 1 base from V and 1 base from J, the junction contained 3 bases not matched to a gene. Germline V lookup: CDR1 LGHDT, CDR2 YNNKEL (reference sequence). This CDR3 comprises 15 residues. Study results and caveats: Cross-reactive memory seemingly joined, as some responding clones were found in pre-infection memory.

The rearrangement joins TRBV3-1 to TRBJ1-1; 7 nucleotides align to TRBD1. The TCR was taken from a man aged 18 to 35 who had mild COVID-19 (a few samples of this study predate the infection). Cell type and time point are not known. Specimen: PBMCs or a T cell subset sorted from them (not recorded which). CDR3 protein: CASSQAGTENTEAFF. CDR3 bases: TGTGCCAGCAGCCAAGCCGGGACAGAGAACACTGAAGCTTTCTTT.